Presented here are 7 T cell receptor beta chains from one specimen sequenced in a study of blood T cell repertoires in COVID-19. Profiling relied on immunoSEQ multiplex PCR, and the TCRdb table lists in-frame clones only, not all of them. Here the sample spans hundreds of thousands of clones, about 88% being singletons. The specimen sequenced was PBMCs or T cells enriched from blood (not recorded which). All receptors come from a man aged 25-45 years with acute COVID-19.

V is TRBV5-1 and J is TRBJ2-5, with 15 bases aligning to TRBD2. CDR3 length: 14 amino acids. The V gene's germline CDR1 is SGHRS and CDR2 YFSETQ. After removal of 5 bases from V and 4 bases from J, the junction contained 0 bases not matched to a gene. In DNA form, the CDR3 reads TGCGCCAGCAGGGGACTAGCGGGGGGAGAGACCCAGTACTTC. As protein: CASRGLAGGETQYF.

The rearrangement links TRBV28 to TRBJ2-1; D call uncertain. Germline assignment: CDR1 MDHEN and CDR2 SYDVKM. V shed 6 bases and J shed 5 bases, with 5 bases lying between them. The CDR3 is made up of 11 amino acids. The CDR3 nucleotides are TGTGCCAGCAGGAGAAACAATGAGCAGTTCTTC. Protein product: CASRRNNEQFF.

The chain employs TRBV7-2 and TRBJ1-5; D might be TRBD1 (5 bases). The V gene lost 0 bases and the J gene lost 0 bases, with 6 bases spanning the gap. The CDR3 loop spans 15 amino acids. From germline, CDR1 is SGHTA and CDR2 FQGNSA. CDR3 nucleotide sequence: TGTGCCAGCAGCTTAGCGGACAATAGCAATCAGCCCCAGCATTTT. Its translation: CASSLADNSNQPQHF.

The chain joins TRBV5-4 to TRBJ2-2; 7 nucleotides agree with TRBD1. Germline V lookup: CDR1 SGHNT, CDR2 YYREEE (reference sequence). This CDR3 has 15 amino acids. With 2 bases clipped from V and 3 bases from J, the junction kept 4 bases outside the gene matches. CDR3 protein: CASSLEGAHTGELFF. For the CDR3, the DNA is TGTGCCAGCAGCTTAGAGGGGGCACACACCGGGGAGCTGTTTTTT. The full variable domain, completed using reference TRBV5-4 and TRBJ2-2, is ETGVTQSPTHLIKTRGQQVTLRCSSQSGHNTVSWYQQALGQGPQFIFQYYREEENGRGNFPPRFSGLQFPNYSSELNVNALELDDSALYLCASSLEGAHTGELFFGEGSRLTVL.

The chain combines TRBV27 with TRBJ1-6; D uncertain. Germline CDR1 reads MNHEY; CDR2 reads SMNVEV (reference sequence). V lost 2 bases and J 6 bases, leaving 8 bases between the germline ends. The CDR3 totals 14 residues. The CDR3 spells CASSLNGINSPLHF. The CDR3 DNA follows: TGTGCCAGCAGTTTAAACGGGATTAATTCACCCCTCCACTTT.

As concerns this clone: Distinct nucleotide sequences in the sample also encode this CDR3. The chain uses TRBV14 and TRBJ2-1; a weak D match, TRBD1 (6 bases). Trimming pared 1 base from V and 7 bases from J, leaving 8 bases between. The CDR3 has 13 amino acids. CDR1 and CDR2 (germline): SGHDN, FVKESK. CDR3 sequence (DNA): TGTGCCAGCAGCCAAGTAAGGGGGAATGAGCAGTTCTTC. Translation gives CASSQVRGNEQFF.

The V call is TRBV19, the J call TRBJ1-1; no clear D. Germline V gives CDR1 LNHDA, CDR2 SQIVND (reference sequence). The CDR3 length is 14 residues. V shed 8 bases and J shed 1 base, with 14 bases lying between them. This CDR3 reads CASALRGRNTEAFF. The DNA for the CDR3 is TGTGCCAGTGCTTTGCGGGGAAGGAACACTGAAGCTTTCTTT.